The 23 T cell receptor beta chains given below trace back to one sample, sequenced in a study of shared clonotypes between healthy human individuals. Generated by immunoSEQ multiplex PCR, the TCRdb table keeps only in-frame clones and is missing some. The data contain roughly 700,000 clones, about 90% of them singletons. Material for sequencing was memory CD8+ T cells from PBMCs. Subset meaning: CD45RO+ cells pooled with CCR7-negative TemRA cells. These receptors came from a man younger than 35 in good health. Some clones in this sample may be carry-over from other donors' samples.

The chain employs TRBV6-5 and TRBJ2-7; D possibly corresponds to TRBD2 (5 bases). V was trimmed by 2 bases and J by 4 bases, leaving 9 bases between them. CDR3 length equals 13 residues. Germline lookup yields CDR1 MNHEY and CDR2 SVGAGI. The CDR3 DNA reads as TGTGCCAGCAGTTACGGAGGCCGATACGAGCAGTACTTC. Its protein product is CASSYGGRYEQYF.

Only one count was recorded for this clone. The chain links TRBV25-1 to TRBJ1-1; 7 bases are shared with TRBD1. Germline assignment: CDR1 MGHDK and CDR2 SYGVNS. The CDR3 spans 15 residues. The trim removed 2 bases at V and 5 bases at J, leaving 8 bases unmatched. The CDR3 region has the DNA TGTGCCAGCAGTGAAGAAAACAGGGGAATAACTGAAGCTTTCTTT. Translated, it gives CASSEENRGITEAFF.

The CDR3 region is CASGLGTAIYGYTF. CDR3 nucleotides: TGTGCTAGTGGTTTGGGGACAGCAATCTATGGCTACACCTTC. The chain links TRBV12-5 to TRBJ1-2; D possibly corresponds to TRBD1 (6 bases). The CDR3 runs to 14 residues. CDR1 is LGHNT, CDR2 FRNRAP, per germline. Trimming removed 1 base at V and 4 bases at J, with 10 bases between.

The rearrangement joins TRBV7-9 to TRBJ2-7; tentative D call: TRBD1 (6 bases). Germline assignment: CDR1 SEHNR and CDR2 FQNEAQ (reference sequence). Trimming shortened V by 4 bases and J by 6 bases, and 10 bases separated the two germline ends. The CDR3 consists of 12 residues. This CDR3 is CASSSQGFEQYF. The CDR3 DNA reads TGTGCCAGCAGCTCACAGGGTTTCGAGCAGTACTTC.

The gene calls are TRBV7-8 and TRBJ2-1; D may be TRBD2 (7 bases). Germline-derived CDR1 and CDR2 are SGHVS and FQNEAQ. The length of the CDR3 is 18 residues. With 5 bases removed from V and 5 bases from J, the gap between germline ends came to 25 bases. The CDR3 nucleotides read TGTGCCAGCAGCGCCCTCCCGGAGGGGGGAGGGCTTGACAATGAGCAGTTCTTC. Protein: CASSALPEGGGLDNEQFF.

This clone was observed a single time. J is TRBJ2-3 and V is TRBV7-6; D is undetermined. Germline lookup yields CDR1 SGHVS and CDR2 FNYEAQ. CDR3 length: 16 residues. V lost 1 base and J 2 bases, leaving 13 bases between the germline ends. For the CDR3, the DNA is TGTGCCAGCAGCTTAGAGGCCGGCAGCCCCACAGATACGCAGTATTTT. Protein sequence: CASSLEAGSPTDTQYF.

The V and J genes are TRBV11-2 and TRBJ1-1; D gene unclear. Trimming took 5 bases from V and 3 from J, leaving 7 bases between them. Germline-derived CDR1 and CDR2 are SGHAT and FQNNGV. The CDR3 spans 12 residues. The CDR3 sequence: CASSLTYTEAFF. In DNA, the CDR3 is TGTGCCAGCAGCCTTACTTACACTGAAGCTTTCTTT.

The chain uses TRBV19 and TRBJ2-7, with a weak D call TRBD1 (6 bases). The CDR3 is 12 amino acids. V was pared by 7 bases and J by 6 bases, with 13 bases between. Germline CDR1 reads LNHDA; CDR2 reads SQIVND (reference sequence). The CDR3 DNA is TGTGCCAGTATGGAACCAGGGGTCGAGCAGTACTTC. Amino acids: CASMEPGVEQYF.

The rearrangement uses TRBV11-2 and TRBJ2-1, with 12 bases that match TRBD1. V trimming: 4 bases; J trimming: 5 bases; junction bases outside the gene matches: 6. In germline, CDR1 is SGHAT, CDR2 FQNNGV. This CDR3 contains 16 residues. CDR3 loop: CASSWGQGALHNEQFF. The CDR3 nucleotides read TGTGCCAGCAGCTGGGGACAGGGGGCCCTTCACAATGAGCAGTTCTTC.

CDR3 in DNA: TGCGCCAGCAGCCACCTCGTCGGGGGGGATCAGCCCCAGCATTTT. Translation: CASSHLVGGDQPQHF. The chain carries TRBV4-1 and TRBJ1-5, with D possibly being TRBD1 (5 bases). Looked up from germline, CDR1 is MGHRA and CDR2 is YSYEKL. The length of the CDR3 is 15 residues. V lost 3 bases and J 5 bases, leaving 14 bases between the germline ends.

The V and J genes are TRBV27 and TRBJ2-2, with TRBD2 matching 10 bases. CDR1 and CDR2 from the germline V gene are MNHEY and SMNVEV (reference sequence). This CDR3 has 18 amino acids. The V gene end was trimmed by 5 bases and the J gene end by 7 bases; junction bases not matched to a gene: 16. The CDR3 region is CASSGGSGRTTFHGELFF. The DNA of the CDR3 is TGTGCCAGCAGTGGGGGTAGCGGGAGGACGACCTTCCACGGGGAGCTGTTTTTT.

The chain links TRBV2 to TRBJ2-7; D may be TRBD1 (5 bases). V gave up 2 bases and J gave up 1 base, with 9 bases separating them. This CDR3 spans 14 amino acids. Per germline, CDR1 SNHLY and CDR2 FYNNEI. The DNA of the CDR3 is TGTGCCAGCAGTGAACAGACAGTATCCTACGAGCAGTACTTC. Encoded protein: CASSEQTVSYEQYF.

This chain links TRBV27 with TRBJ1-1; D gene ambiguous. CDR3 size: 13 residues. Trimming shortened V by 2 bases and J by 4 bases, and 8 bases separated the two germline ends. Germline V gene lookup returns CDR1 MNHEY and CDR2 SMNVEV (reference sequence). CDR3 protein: CASSLPVITEAFF. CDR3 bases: TGTGCCAGCAGTTTACCAGTTATCACTGAAGCTTTCTTT.

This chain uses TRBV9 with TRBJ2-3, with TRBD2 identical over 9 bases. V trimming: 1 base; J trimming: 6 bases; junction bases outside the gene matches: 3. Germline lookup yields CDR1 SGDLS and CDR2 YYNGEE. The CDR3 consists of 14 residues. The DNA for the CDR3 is TGTGCCAGCAGCGTACTAGCGGGGATGGATACGCAGTATTTT. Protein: CASSVLAGMDTQYF.

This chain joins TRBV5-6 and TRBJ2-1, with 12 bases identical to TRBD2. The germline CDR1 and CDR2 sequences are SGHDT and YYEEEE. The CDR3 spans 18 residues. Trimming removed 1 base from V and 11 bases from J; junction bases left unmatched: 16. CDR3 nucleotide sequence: TGTGCCAGCAGCTTGTACAGGGGAGAGGGACTAGCGGGCGACCAGCAGTTCTTC. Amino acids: CASSLYRGEGLAGDQQFF.

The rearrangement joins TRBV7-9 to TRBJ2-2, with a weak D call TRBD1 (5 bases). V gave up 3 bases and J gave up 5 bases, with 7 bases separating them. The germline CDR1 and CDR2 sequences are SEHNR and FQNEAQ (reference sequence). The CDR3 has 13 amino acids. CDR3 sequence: CASSFKGTGELFF. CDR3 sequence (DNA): TGTGCCAGCAGCTTTAAGGGGACCGGGGAGCTGTTTTTT.

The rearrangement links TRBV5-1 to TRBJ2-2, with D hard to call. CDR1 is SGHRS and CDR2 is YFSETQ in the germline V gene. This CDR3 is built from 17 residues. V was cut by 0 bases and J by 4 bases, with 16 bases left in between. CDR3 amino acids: CASSLALGAERTGELFF. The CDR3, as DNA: TGCGCCAGCAGCTTGGCGCTGGGTGCGGAGCGCACCGGGGAGCTGTTTTTT.

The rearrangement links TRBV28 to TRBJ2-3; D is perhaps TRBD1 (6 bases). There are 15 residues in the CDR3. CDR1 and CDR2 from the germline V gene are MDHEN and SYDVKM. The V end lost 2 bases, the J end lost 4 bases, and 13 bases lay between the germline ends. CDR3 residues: CASSLANRVADTQYF. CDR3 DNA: TGTGCCAGCAGTTTAGCGAACAGGGTGGCAGATACGCAGTATTTT.

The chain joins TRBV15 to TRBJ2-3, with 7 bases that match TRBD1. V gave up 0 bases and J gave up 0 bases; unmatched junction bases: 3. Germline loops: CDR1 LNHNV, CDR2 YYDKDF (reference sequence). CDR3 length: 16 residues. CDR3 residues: CATSRDDRASTDTQYF. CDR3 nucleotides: TGTGCCACCAGCAGAGACGACAGGGCTAGCACAGATACGCAGTATTTT.

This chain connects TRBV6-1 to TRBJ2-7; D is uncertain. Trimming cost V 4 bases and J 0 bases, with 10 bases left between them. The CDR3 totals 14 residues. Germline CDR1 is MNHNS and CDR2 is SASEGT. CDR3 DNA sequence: TGTGCCAGCAGTGGGGTGGGCTCCTCCTACGAGCAGTACTTC. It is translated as CASSGVGSSYEQYF.

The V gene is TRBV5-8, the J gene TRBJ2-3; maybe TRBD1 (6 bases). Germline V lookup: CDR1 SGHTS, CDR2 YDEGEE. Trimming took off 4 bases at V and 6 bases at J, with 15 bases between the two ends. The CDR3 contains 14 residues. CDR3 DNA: TGTGCCAGCAGCCCCCAGGGGTCTGGGGATACGCAGTATTTT. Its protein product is CASSPQGSGDTQYF.

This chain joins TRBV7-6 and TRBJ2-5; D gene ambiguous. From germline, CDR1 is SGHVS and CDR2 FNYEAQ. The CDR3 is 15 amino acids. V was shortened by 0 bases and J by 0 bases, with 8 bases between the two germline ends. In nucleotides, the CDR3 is TGTGCCAGCAGCTTAGCAGCGTTGTACCAAGAGACCCAGTACTTC. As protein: CASSLAALYQETQYF.

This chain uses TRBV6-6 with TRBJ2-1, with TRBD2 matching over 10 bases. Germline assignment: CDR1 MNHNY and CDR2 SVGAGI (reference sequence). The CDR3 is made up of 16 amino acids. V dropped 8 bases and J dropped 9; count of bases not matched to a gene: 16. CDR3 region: CASGLLSGGPGGEQFF. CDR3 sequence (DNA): TGTGCCAGCGGGTTACTTAGCGGGGGGCCCGGGGGTGAGCAGTTCTTC.